The sequence of this TCR beta chain was determined in a study of beta chain features in type 1 diabetes (dated by TCRdb to the late 2010s). For the study in its entirety: No differences in mean age, gender distribution, total cell number or subset yield were found between patients and healthy donors. Across all samples, approximately 100 million sorted cells were examined, and cell number per subset correlated strongly with RNA yield. The study compared TCRB repertoires of sorted circulating CD4+ T cell subsets between recently diagnosed type 1 diabetes patients and matched healthy donors. Regulatory and stem cell-like memory subsets were obtained from only 8 patients and roughly 8 healthy donors, while naive and central memory subsets were obtained from all 30 or so donors.

From each donor, a single peripheral blood sample of around 120 mL on average was drawn into heparinised tubes. A BD FACSAria II and a panel including CD45RO, CCR7, CD25, CD127, CD95 and CD27 were used to sort naive, central memory, regulatory and stem cell-like memory CD4+ T cells. Every sorted population had a purity above 95%. PBMCs were isolated right away by Lymphoprep density gradient centrifugation and were stained directly, without culture. To minimize batch effects, samples were stained and sorted in pairs, one healthy donor with one patient per experiment. At the junction V is shortened by 10 bases and J by 8 bases; bases outside the gene matches: 9. The germline V gene yields MDHEN for CDR1 and SYDVKM for CDR2. The CDR3 numbers 13 residues from cysteine through phenylalanine. The retained sequence is limited to the CDR3, 39 bases, with the frame set at the first base. Concerning this clone: What this receptor recognizes is not known. No base qualities exist here, and no much larger clone lies one base off it.

The entire amount of isolated RNA was reverse transcribed using the High Capacity cDNA Reverse Transcription Kit, so the sequenced TCRB transcripts were expressed ones. Naive, central memory and regulatory T cell samples underwent deep immunoSEQ sequencing, averaging roughly 3.3 million total reads per sample. After sorted cells were lysed in RLT buffer, RNA was extracted with DNase-treated RNeasy Micro or Mini kits, with the choice depending on cell number. To prevent cross-contamination, each cell subset was processed individually, whereas patient and healthy donor samples were processed jointly. Using the immunoSEQ multiplex PCR, TCRB sequences were amplified from cDNA into 87-bp fragments spanning the CDR3 region. Sequencing of the amplicons was done on the Illumina HiSeq platform. In the original analysis: Synthetic template baselines were used to correct PCR bias computationally, reads within Hamming distance 2 were collapsed together, and singletons that could not be merged were discarded. Reads were aligned against IMGT so that V, D and J genes, CDR3 length and insertions or deletions at six rearrangement sites could be assigned. Within each subset, clonotype counts were normalized to sorted cell number, after which true diversity and Gini coefficients were computed with the tcR R package. Repertoire sharing was quantified using the overlap coefficient calculated on TCRB nucleotide sequences. In its TCRdb copy, this immuneACCESS table keeps in-frame sequences only and misses some clones. Where compared with another copy, unresolved V genes explain less than half of these, and the others have no known cause. V, J and clone size derive from that table, while D and trimming were established from the DNA sequence. This sample holds tens of thousands of clones; 55% to 75% were observed only once. Around 4% of the sample rests with the top ten.

Overall study results and their limits: A moderate but significant shortening of TCRB CDR3 length was observed in type 1 diabetes patients in all four CD4+ subsets. Patients with type 1 diabetes made fewer insertions and deleted more nucleotides at VDJ recombination sites, implying thymic rearrangement abnormalities. Naive, central memory and regulatory TCRB repertoires appeared to be more similar among patients than among healthy donors. Because small numbers of individuals were included in the HLA sub-analyses, any influence of HLA type on TCRB rearrangement was left unresolved. Shorter templates might have been favored by PCR, but patient and control samples were amplified and corrected together, so both groups would have been affected equally by any skew. Sequencing cDNA rather than genomic DNA could over-represent highly expressing activated cells, although activation and CD3 levels did not differ between groups.

What was sequenced was Tregs from blood. The cell subset or site label of this sample denotes: regulatory CD4+ T cells. The sequence joins TRBV28 to TRBJ2-1, and 9 bases in between align with TRBD2. The sequence was collected from a man in his late teens or twenties with type 1 diabetes. The sequence in DNA is TGTGCCACGTGCTATGGGACTAGCTATGAGCAGTTCTTC. Its amino acids are CATCYGTSYEQFF.